This TCR beta chain was observed in a study of tumor and adjacent non-tumor tissue in lung cancer. The study's findings and limits: Tumor tissue had significantly higher TCR diversity than normal lung. Top 100 clones took a larger repertoire share in normal lung.

This sample's RNA came from whole unsorted tissue. More than 3 cm separated this lung sample from the edge of the tumor. TCRbeta libraries were built with three rounds of nested PCR, modified from ARM-PCR. TCRdb re-called the multiplex PCR reads with MiXCR, one entry per CDR3 protein. Altogether fewer than 90,000 distinct CDR3 sequences are present, more than 75% being singletons, with the ten largest covering 21%. The germline V and J ends were trimmed by 3 bases and 1 base, with 15 bases remaining between them. The CDR3 spans 16 residues. CDR1 and CDR2 (germline): SNHLY, FYNNEI. A remark on this clonotype: Its antigen is not identified.

This receptor was obtained from a woman between 50 and 59 years old with non-small cell lung cancer. The sequencing input was distant non-tumor lung tissue. The genes are TRBV2 and TRBJ1-2, with D maybe TRBD1 (6 bases). CDR3: CASSERGAPVNYGYTF. DNA of the CDR3: TGTGCCAGCAGTGAGCGGGGGGCGCCCGTTAACTATGGCTACACCTTC. Filled out from reference TRBV2 and TRBJ1-2, the complete variable domain reads EPEVTQTPSHQVTQMGQEVILRCVPISNHLYFYWYRQILGQKVEFLVSFYNNEISEKSEIFDDQFSVERPDGSNFTLKIRSTKLEDSAMYFCASSERGAPVNYGYTFGSGTRLTVV.